This T cell receptor beta chain is drawn from a study of T cells in Graves' hyperthyroidism and ophthalmopathy. Authors of the study amplified TCR beta CDR3 regions from RNA transcripts. The HTBI primer set was used in a first-round RT-PCR of the TCR CDR3. MiXCR, applied by TCRdb to the multiplex PCR reads, yields one record per CDR3 protein. Seen here are hundreds of thousands of distinct CDR3 sequences, under 20% observed once, and the top ten hold around 17%. The CDR3 totals 13 residues. Deletions cut 6 bases from V and 0 bases from J, with 9 bases between. The germline CDR1 and CDR2 sequences are LGHDT and YNNKEL (reference sequence). This clonotype was detected ten times or more.

This clonotype was obtained from a woman aged 50 to 60 with Graves' hyperthyroidism that later progressed to Graves' ophthalmopathy. The chain uses TRBV3-1 and TRBJ2-7; D is possibly TRBD1 (5 bases). The sequenced material came from blood. CDR3 loop: CASSRTSSYEQYF. For the CDR3, the DNA is TGTGCCAGCAGTAGGACAAGCTCCTACGAGCAGTACTTC.